The sequence of this T cell receptor (beta chain) was determined in a study of shared clonotypes between healthy human individuals. A remark on this clone: Other DNA sequences from this sample encode an identical CDR3 as well.

Naive CD8 cells, CD45RO-negative and positively selected for CCR7, excluded terminally differentiated effector memory CD45RA+ cells. The CDR3 runs to 14 residues. The ends lost 3 bases at V and 0 bases at J; junction bases unmatched: 0. The V gene's germline CDR1 is MNHEY and CDR2 SMNVEV (reference sequence). At deep level, the assay was performed. Several immunoSEQ plates held equal portions of the genomic DNA taken from each subset. Each replicate PCR on the sorted subsets used 200 to 250 ng DNA (around 30,000 T cell genomes). In the source study's methods: Filtering differed since immunoSEQ provided only junctions, with no quality scores. TCRdb keeps only in-frame clones here, not all; method: immunoSEQ multiplex PCR. D and trimming were read from the DNA, whereas the V and J calls and clone size are those reported in that table. The sample carries millions of clones, approximately 94% recorded once.

The sequenced material came from naive CD8+ T cells sorted from blood. This clonotype was sampled from a man between 18 and 35 years old in good health. The V gene is TRBV27, the J gene TRBJ2-7; 9 bases fit TRBD2. The CDR3 region has the DNA TGTGCCAGCAGTTTTAGCGGGAGCTCCTACGAGCAGTACTTC. Translating gives CASSFSGSSYEQYF.